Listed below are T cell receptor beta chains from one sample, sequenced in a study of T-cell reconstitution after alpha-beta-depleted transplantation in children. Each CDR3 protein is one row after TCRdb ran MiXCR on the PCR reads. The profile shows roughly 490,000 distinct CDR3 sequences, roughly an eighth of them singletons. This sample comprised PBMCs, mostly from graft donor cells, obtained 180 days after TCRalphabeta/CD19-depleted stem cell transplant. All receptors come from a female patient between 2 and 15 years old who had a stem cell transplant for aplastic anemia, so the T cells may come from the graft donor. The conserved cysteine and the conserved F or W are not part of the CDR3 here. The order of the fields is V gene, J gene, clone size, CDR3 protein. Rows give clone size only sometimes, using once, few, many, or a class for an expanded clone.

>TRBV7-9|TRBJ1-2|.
ASRPVQGREGYGYT
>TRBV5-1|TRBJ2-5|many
ASSLDPSWRETQY
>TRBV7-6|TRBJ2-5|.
ASSLDHGRQETQY
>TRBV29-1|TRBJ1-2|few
SVEREQEYYGYT
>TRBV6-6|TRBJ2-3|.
ASSQDSPSQY
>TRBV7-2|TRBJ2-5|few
ASSPGRVEETQY
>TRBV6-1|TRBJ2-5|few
ASSEGGVLQETQY
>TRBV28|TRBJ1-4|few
ASSHEKLF
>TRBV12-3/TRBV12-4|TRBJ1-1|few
ASRPQGAGGEAF
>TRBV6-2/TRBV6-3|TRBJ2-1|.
ASSYGTGGNNEQF
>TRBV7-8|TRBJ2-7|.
ASRQGLVYEQY
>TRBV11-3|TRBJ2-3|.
ASSPILAGNTDTQY
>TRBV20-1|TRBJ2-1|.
SAVAGVNNEQF
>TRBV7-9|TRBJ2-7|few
ASSLEVTGGSYEQY
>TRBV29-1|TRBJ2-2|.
SVEARGGDREATGELF
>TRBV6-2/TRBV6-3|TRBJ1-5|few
ASSYHHSNQPQH
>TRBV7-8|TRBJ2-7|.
ASSLFRTSGSPYEQY
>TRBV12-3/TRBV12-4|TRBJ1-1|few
ASTSGGGTEAF